This TCR beta chain was sequenced during a study of radiotherapy plus CTLA-4 blockade in lung cancer. As regards this clone: Its antigen remains unidentified.

Germline CDR1 SGHRS, CDR2 YFSETQ. J lost 4 bases, V lost 5 bases, and 6 bases had no gene match. This CDR3 comprises 15 residues. Regarding the study as a whole: Early blood T cell clone dynamics reportedly forecast response best, with interferon-beta.

Some clones are missing from TCRdb's copy, which holds only in-frame ones; the method was immunoSEQ multiplex PCR. The sample consists of tens of thousands of clones, under 80% of them appearing once. The sequence came from a human donor with non-small cell lung cancer who had a partial response to radiotherapy plus ipilimumab. Some clones in this sample may be carry-over from other donors' samples. The chain has TRBV5-1 and TRBJ2-2; TRBD1 agrees at 9 bases. Sequencing was performed on peripheral blood, taken from a patient treated with radiotherapy plus ipilimumab. CDR3 in DNA: TGCGCCAGCAGACGGGACAGGGCGAGCACCGGGGAGCTGTTTTTT. Translated: CASRRDRASTGELFF.